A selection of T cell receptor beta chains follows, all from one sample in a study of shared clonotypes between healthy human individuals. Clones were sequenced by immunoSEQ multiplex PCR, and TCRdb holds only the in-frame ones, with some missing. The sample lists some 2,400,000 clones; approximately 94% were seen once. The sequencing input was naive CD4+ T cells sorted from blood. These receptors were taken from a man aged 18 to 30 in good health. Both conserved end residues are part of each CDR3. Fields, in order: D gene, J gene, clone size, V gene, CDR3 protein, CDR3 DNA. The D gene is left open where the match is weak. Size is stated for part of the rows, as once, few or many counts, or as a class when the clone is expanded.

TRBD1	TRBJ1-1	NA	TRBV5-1	CASSLGLRQGRNTEAFF	TGCGCCAGCAGCTTGGGTCTGCGACAGGGGAGGAACACTGAAGCTTTCTTT
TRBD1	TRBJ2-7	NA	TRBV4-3	CASSKHHNRGQSDPSSYEQYF	TGCGCCAGCAGCAAACACCATAACAGGGGACAAAGCGACCCCAGCTCCTACGAGCAGTACTTC
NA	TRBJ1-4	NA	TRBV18	CASSGANEKLFF	TGTGCCAGCTCAGGGGCGAATGAAAAACTGTTTTTT
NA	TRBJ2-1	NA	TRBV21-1	CASSPHHHGQGETSNEQFF	TGTGCCAGCAGCCCCCACCACCACGGGCAGGGGGAGACCTCCAATGAGCAGTTCTTC
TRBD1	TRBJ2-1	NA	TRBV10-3	CAIKGTGGFNEQFF	TGTGCCATCAAAGGGACAGGGGGCTTCAATGAGCAGTTCTTC
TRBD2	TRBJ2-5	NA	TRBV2	CASSERLGLAGGRRETQYF	TGTGCCAGCAGTGAACGTCTTGGACTAGCGGGGGGAAGAAGGGAGACCCAGTACTTC
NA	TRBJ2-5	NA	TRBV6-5	CASSSAAMETQYF	TGTGCCAGCAGTTCAGCAGCTATGGAGACCCAGTACTTC
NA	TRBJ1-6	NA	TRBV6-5	CASSYAPFGDSPLHF	TGTGCCAGCAGTTACGCCCCCTTTGGGGATTCACCCCTCCACTTT
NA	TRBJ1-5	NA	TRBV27	CASSLSRESNQPQHF	TGTGCCAGCAGTTTATCCAGGGAAAGCAATCAGCCCCAGCATTTT
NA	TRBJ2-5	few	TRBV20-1	CSARAISLQYF	TGCAGTGCTAGGGCCATCTCCCTCCAGTACTTC
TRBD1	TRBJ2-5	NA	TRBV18	CASSWGQGKAETQYF	TGTGCCAGCTCATGGGGACAGGGGAAGGCAGAGACCCAGTACTTC